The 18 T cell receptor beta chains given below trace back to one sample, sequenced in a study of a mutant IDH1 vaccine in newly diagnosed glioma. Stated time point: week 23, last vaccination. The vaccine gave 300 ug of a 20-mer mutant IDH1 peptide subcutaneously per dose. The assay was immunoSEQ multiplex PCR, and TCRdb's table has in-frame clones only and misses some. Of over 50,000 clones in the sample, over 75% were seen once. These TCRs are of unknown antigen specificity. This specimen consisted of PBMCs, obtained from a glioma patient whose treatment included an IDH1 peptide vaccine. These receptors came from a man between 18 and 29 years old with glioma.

The CDR3 DNA reads TGTGCCAGCTCACCACTGGGGGGACCCACTGAAGCTTTCTTT. It specifies CASSPLGGPTEAFF. The chain joins TRBV18 to TRBJ1-1, with TRBD1 as a possible D gene (5 bases). V lost 1 base, J lost 4 bases, and 10 bases lay in between. The CDR3 is made up of 14 amino acids. CDR1 and CDR2 from the germline V gene are KGHSH and LQKENI. The full variable domain, in which reference TRBV18 and TRBJ1-1 provide the parts outside the CDR3, is NAGVMQNPRHLVRRRGQEARLRCSPMKGHSHVYWYRQLPEEGLKFMVYLQKENIIDESGMPKERFSAEFPKEGPSILRIQQVVRGDSAAYFCASSPLGGPTEAFFGQGTRLTVV.

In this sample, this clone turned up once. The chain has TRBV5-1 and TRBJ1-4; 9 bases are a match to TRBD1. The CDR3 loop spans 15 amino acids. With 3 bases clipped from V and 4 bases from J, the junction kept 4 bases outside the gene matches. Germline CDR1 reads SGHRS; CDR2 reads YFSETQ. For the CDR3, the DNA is TGCGCCAGCAGCTCGGCGGGACAGGGTAATGAAAAACTGTTTTTT. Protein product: CASSSAGQGNEKLFF. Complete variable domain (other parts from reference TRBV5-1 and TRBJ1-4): KAGVTQTPRYLIKTRGQQVTLSCSPISGHRSVSWYQQTPGQGLQFLFEYFSETQRNKGNFPGRFSGRQFSNSRSEMNVSTLELGDSALYLCASSSAGQGNEKLFFGSGTQLSVL.

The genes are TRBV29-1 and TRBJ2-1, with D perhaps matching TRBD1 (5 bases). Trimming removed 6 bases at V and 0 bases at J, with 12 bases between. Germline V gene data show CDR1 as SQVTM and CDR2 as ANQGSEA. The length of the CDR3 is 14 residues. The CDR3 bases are TGCAGCGTGGGTGGGGCCAGCTCCTACAATGAGCAGTTCTTC. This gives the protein CSVGGASSYNEQFF.

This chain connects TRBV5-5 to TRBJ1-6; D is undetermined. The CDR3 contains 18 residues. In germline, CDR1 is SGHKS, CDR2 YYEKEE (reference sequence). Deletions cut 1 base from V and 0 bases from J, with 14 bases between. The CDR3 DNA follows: TGTGCCAGCAGCTTGAAGACGGGTGGCAGCTCCTATAATTCACCCCTCCACTTT. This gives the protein CASSLKTGGSSYNSPLHF. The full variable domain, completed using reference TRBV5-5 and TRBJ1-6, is DAGVTQSPTHLIKTRGQQVTLRCSPISGHKSVSWYQQVLGQGPQFIFQYYEKEERGRGNFPDRFSARQFPNYSSELNVNALLLGDSALYLCASSLKTGGSSYNSPLHFGNGTRLTVT.

The CDR3: CASSPSLGQLNTEAFF. The CDR3 DNA reads TGTGCCAGCTCACCCTCTCTGGGACAGCTTAACACTGAAGCTTTCTTT. The V and J genes are TRBV18 and TRBJ1-1; TRBD1 matches 7 bases. This CDR3 spans 16 amino acids. Looked up from germline, CDR1 is KGHSH and CDR2 is LQKENI. Losses at the gene ends were 3 bases for V and 2 bases for J; bases not matched to a gene: 9.

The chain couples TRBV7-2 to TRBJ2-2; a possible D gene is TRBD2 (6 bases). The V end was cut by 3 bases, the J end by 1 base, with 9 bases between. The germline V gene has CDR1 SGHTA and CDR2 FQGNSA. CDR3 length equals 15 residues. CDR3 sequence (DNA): TGTGCCAGCAGCTTGACTAGTCTGAACACCGGGGAGCTGTTTTTT. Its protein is CASSLTSLNTGELFF.

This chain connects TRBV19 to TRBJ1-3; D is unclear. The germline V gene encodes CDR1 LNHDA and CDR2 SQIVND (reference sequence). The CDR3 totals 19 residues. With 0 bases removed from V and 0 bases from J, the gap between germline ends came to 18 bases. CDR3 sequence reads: CASSIDLFRVAPSGNTIYF. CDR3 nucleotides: TGTGCCAGTAGTATAGATCTATTCCGGGTGGCACCCTCTGGAAACACCATATATTTT.

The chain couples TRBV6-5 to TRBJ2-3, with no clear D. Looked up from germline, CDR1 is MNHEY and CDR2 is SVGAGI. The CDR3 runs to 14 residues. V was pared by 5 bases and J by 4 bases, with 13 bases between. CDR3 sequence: CASSRGLRADTQYF. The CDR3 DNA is TGTGCCAGCAGTCGCGGCCTTCGGGCAGATACGCAGTATTTT.

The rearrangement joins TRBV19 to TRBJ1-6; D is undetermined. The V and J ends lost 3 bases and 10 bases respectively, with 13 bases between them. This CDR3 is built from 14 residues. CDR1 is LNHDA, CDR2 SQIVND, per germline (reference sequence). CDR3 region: CASSIWVTESPLHF. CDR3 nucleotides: TGTGCCAGTAGTATTTGGGTAACGGAGTCACCCCTCCACTTT.

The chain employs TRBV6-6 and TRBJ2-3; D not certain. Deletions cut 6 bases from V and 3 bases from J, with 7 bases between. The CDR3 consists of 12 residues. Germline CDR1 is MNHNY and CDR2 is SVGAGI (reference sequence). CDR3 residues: CASRGRTDTQYF. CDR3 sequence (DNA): TGTGCCAGCAGGGGTCGTACAGATACGCAGTATTTT.

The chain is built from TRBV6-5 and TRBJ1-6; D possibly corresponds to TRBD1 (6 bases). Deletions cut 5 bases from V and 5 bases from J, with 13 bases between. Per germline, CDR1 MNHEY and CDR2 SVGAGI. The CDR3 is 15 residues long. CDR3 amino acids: CASSPSTGHNSPLHF. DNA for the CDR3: TGTGCCAGCAGTCCTTCGACAGGTCATAATTCACCCCTCCACTTT.

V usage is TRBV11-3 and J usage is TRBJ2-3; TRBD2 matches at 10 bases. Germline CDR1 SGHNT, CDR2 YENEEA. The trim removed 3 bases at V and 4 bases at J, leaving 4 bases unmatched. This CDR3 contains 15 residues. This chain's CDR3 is CASSLGLASADTQYF. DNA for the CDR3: TGTGCCAGCAGCTTGGGACTAGCGTCGGCAGATACGCAGTATTTT.

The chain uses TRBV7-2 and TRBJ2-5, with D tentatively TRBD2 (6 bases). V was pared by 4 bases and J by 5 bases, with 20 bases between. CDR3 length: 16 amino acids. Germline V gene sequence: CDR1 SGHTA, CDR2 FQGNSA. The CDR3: CASSSLAEPPAETQYF. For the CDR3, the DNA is TGTGCCAGCAGCTCCTTAGCGGAGCCCCCCGCGGAGACCCAGTACTTC.

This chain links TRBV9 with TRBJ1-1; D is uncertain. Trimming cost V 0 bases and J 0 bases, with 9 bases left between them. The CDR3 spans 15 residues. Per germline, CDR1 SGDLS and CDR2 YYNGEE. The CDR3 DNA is TGTGCCAGCAGCGTAGAAAGTGTACTGAACACTGAAGCTTTCTTT. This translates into CASSVESVLNTEAFF.

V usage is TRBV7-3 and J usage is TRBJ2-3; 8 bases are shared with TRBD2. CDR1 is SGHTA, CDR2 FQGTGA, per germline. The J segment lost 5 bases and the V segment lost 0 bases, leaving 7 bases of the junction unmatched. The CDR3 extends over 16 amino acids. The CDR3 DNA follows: TGTGCCAGCAGCTTAACCGGGGGGGCCGGGAAAGATACGCAGTATTTT. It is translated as CASSLTGGAGKDTQYF.

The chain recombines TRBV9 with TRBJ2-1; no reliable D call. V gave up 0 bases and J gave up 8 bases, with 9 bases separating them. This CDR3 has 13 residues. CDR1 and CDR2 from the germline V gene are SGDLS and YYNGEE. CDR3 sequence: CASSVAKLDEQFF. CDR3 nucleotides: TGTGCCAGCAGCGTAGCTAAGCTGGATGAGCAGTTCTTC.

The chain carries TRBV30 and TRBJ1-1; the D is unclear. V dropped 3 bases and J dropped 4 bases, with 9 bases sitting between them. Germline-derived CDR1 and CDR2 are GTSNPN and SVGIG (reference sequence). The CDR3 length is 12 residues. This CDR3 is CAWSSGGTEAFF. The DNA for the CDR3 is TGTGCCTGGAGCAGCGGAGGCACTGAAGCTTTCTTT. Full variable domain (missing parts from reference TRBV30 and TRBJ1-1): SQTIHQWPATLVQPVGSPLSLECTVEGTSNPNLYWYRQAAGRGLQLLFYSVGIGQISSEVPQNLSASRPQDRQFILSSKKLLLSDSGFYLCAWSSGGTEAFFGQGTRLTVV.

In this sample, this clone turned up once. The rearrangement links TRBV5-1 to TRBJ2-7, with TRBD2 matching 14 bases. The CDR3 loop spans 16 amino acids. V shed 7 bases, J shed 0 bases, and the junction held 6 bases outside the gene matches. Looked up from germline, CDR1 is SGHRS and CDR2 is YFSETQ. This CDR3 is CASRTGLAGASYEQYF. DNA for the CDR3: TGCGCCAGCCGAACGGGACTAGCGGGGGCCTCCTACGAGCAGTACTTC.